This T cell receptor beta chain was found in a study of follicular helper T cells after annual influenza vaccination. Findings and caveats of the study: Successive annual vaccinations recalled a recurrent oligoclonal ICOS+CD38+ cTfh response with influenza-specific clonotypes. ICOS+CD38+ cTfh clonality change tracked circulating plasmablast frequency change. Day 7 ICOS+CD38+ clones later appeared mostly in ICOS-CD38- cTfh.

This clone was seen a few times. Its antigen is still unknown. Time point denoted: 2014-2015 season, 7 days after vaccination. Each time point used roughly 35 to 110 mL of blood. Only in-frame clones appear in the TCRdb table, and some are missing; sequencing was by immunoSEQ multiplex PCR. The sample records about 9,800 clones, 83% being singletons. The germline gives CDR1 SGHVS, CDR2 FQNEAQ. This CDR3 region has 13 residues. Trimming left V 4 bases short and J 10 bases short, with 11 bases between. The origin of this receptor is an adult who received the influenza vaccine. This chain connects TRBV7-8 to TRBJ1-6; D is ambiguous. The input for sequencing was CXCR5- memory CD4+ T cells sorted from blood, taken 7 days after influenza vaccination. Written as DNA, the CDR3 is TGTGCCAGCAGCTCCCTATTGGAATCACCCCTCCACTTT. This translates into CASSSLLESPLHF.